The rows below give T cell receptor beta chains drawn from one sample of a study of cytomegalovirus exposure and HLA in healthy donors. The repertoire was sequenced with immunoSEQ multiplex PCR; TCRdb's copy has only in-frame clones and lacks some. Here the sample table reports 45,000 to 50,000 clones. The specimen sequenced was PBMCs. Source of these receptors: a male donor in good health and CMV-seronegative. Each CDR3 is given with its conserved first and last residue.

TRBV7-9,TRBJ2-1,CASSLQRGGSYNEQFF
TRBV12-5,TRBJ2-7,CASGLGLYEQYF
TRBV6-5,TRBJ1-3,CASRVGGGSGNTIYF
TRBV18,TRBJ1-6,CASSPGTDNSPLHF
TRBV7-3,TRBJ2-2,CASSLIGTGNQRLFF
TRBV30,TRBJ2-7,CAWSRDRISEQYF
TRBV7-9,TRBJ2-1,CATHRLAGDNEQFF
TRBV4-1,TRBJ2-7,CASSQVHGTSDYEQYF
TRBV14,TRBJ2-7,CASSDPGQGIWEQYF
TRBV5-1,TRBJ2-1,CASSSGRGANEQFF
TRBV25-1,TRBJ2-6,CASSTTGANVLTF
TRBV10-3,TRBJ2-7,CAIGRPRGQMYEQYF
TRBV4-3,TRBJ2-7,CASSQALAGARTTYEQYF
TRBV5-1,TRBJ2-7,CASREQGASLEQYF
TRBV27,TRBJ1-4,CASSYVGRGNEKLFF
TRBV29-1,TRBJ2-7,CSVVGRGSAQYF
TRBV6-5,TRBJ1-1,CASSETAENTEAFF
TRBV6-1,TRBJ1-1,CASSEQVNTEAFF
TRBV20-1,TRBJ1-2,CSASGYGYTF
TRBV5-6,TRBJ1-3,CASSLMWGSLRGSGNTIYF
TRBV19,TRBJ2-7,CASSSQGASSYEQYF
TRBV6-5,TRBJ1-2,CASSYLGGDYGYTF
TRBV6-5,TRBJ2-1,CASTVRLADEQFF
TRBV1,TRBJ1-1,CTSSRHTGTNTEAFF
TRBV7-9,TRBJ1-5,CASSLGDQPQHF
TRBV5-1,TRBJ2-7,CASSLAAEYESEQYF
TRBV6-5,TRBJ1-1,CASTTGFHTEAFF
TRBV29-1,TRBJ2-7,CSVNQGQKGNAYEQYF
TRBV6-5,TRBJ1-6,CASSPDSVSPLHF
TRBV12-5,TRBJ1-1,CASGLPTGGEANTEAFF
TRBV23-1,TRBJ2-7,CASSHLFTLSYEQYF
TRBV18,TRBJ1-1,CASSPDKQGLNTEAFF
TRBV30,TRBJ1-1,CAWRPGSAITEAFF
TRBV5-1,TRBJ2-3,CASSFSGGAGGDTQYF
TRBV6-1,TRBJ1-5,CASSEQGGRRNQPQHF